This T cell receptor beta chain emerged from a study of blood T cell repertoires in COVID-19. The wider study: The United States, Italy and Spain were the sources of the acute and convalescent COVID-19 samples.

Sequenced by immunoSEQ multiplex PCR; TCRdb stores in-frame clones only, minus some. The sample lists about 170,000 clones, 88% occurring once. The origin of this receptor is a man in his fifties who had recovered from COVID-19. Sequencing was done on a sample of peripheral blood.

In DNA form, the CDR3 reads TGTGCCAGCAGATCCGGGAACACCGGGGAGCTGTTTTTT. This translates into CASRSGNTGELFF. The chain couples TRBV7-2 to TRBJ2-2; no firm D call. The CDR3 length is 13 residues. Germline CDR1 and CDR2: SGHTA and FQGNSA. Trimming took off 6 bases at V and 1 base at J, with 6 bases between the two ends. The full variable domain, completed using reference TRBV7-2 and TRBJ2-2, is GAGVSQSPSNKVTEKGKDVELRCDPISGHTALYWYRQSLGQGLEFLIYFQGNSAPDKSGLPSDRFSAERTGGSVSTLTIQRTQQEDSAVYLCASRSGNTGELFFGEGSRLTVL.